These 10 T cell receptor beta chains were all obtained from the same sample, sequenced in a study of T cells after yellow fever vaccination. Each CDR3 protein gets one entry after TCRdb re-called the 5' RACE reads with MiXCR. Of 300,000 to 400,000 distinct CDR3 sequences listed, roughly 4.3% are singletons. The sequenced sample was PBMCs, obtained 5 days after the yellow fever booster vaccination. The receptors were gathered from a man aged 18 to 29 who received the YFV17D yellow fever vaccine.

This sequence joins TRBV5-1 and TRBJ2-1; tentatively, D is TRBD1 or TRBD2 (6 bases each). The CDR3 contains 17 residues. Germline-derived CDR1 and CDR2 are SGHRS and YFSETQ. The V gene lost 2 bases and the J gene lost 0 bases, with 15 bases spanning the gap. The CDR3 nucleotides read TGCGCCAGCAGCTTATCGGGGGCTCATTCCTCCTACAATGAGCAGTTCTTC. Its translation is CASSLSGAHSSYNEQFF.

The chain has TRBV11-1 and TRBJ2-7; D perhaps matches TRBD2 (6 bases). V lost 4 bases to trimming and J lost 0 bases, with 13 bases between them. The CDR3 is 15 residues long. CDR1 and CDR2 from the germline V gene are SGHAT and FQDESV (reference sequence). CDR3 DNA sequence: TGTGCCAGCAGCTGCCTCTGGGAGGTCTCCTACGAGCAGTACGTC. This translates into CASSCLWEVSYEQYV.

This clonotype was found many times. CDR3 sequence (DNA): TGTGCCATCAGTGATGGTCCGAGTGGGCAGGGGGCCTCCTACGAGCAGTACTTC. Its protein is CAISDGPSGQGASYEQYF. This rearrangement joins TRBV10-3 to TRBJ2-7; 8 bases are a match to TRBD1. CDR3 size: 18 residues. After removal of 3 bases from V and 0 bases from J, the junction contained 13 bases not matched to a gene. In germline, CDR1 is ENHRY, CDR2 SYGVKD.

The CDR3 DNA is TGTGCCAGCTTAATAGGGCTGTCTAATGAAAAACTGTTTTTT. Its protein product is CASLIGLSNEKLFF. The rearrangement uses TRBV6-6 and TRBJ1-4, with unresolved D. There are 14 residues in the CDR3. Germline assignment: CDR1 MNHNY and CDR2 SVGAGI (reference sequence). Trimming took 8 bases from V and 3 from J, leaving 13 bases between them.

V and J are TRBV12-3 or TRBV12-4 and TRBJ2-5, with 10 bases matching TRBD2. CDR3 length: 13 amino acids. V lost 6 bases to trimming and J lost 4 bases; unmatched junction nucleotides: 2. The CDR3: CASSRLAGETQYF. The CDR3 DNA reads TGTGCCAGCAGCAGACTAGCGGGAGAGACCCAGTACTTC.

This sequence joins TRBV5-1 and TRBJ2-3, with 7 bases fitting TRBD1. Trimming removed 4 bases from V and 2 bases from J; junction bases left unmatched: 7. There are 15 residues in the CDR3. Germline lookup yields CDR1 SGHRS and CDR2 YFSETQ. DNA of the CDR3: TGCGCCAGCAGCACGGGACAGTACAACACAGATACGCAGTATTTT. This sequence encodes CASSTGQYNTDTQYF.

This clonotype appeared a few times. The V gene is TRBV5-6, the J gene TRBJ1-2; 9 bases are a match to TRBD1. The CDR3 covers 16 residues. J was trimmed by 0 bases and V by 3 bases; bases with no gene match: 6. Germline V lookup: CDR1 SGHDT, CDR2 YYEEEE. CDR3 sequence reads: CASSWSTGGSNYGYTF. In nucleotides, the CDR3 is TGTGCCAGCAGCTGGAGTACAGGGGGCTCTAACTATGGCTACACCTTC.

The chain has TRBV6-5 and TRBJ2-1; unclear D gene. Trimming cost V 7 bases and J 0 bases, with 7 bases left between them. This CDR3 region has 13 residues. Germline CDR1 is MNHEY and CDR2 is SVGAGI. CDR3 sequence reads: CASKFDSYNEQFF. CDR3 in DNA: TGTGCCAGCAAGTTTGACTCCTACAATGAGCAGTTCTTC.

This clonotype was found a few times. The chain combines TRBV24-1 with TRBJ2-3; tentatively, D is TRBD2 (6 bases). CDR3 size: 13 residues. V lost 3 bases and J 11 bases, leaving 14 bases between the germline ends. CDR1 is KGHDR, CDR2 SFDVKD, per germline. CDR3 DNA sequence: TGTGCCACCAGTGATCCAAGGAGGGTCGGGCAGTATTTT. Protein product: CATSDPRRVGQYF.

The CDR3 DNA is TGCAGCGTTGAGTTTAGCGGGGGGACGGGGATAACAGATACGCAGTATTTT. This codes for CSVEFSGGTGITDTQYF. The chain uses TRBV29-1 and TRBJ2-3; 10 positions agree with TRBD2. Trimming at V came to 3 bases and at J to 3 bases, leaving 12 bases not matched to a gene. This CDR3 has 17 residues. Germline lookup yields CDR1 SQVTM and CDR2 ANQGSEA.